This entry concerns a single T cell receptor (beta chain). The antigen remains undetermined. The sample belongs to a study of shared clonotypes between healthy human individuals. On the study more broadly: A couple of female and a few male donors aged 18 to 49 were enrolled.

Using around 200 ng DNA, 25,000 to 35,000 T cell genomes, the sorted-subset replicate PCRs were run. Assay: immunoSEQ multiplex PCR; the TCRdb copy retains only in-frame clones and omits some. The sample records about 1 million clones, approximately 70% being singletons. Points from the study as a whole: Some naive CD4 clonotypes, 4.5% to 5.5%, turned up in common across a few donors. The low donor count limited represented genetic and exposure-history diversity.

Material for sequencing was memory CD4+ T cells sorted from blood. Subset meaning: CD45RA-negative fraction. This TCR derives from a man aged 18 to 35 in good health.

CDR3 coding DNA: TGTGCCAGCAGCGTGAGTGGGGCTAGCGGAAACAATGAGCAGTTCTTC. It encodes CASSVSGASGNNEQFF. J is TRBJ2-1 and V is TRBV9; TRBD2 matches 7 bases. Germline CDR1 is SGDLS and CDR2 is YYNGEE. The V segment lost 2 bases and the J segment 5 bases; nucleotides outside the gene matches: 10. The CDR3 runs to 16 residues.